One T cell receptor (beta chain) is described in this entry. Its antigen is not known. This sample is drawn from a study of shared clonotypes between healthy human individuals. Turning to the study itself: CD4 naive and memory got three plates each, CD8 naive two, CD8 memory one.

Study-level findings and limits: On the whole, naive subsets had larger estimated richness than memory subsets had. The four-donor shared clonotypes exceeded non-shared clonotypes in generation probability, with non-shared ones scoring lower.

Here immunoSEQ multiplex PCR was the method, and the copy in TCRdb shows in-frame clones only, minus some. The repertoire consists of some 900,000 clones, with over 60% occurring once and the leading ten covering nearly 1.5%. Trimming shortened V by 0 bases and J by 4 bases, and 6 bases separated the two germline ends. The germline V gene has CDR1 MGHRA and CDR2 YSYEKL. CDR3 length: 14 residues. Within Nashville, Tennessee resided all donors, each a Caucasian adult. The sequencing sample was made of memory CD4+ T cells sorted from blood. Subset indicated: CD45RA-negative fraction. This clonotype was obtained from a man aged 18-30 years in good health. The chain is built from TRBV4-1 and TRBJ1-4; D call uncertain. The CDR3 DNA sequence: TGCGCCAGCAGCCAAGAACCGAATAATGAAAAACTGTTTTTT. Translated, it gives CASSQEPNNEKLFF.